This T cell receptor (beta chain) is from a study of T cell changes during pregnancy in multiple sclerosis. Clones were read by immunoSEQ multiplex PCR, and TCRdb kept only the in-frame ones, dropping some. The sample includes some 80,000 clones, 92% of them seen just once. CDR3 size: 16 residues. Germline CDR1 SNHLY, CDR2 FYNNEI. With V trimmed by 8 bases and J by 8 bases, 17 bases remained unmatched. The source of this sequence is a female donor with multiple sclerosis, enrolled in a pregnancy study. The V and J genes are TRBV2 and TRBJ2-1; 8 bases line up with TRBD1. The sequences come from peripheral blood, collected before pregnancy. The DNA of the CDR3 is TGTGCCAGCCCGACAGGTCGGACAGGGAGTAGAGATGAGCAGTTCTTC. Protein: CASPTGRTGSRDEQFF.